Described below is a single T cell receptor beta chain sequence and its context. Its specific antigen is unknown. No much larger clone is present one base from it, and per-base qualities are unavailable. This entry belongs to a study of T cell clonotyping in hematopoietic cell transplantation (dated by TCRdb to the early 2020s). Broadly, across the study: A total of more than 110 blood samples were gathered in the study from under 40 consecutive transplant recipients along with their related donors. Recruitment of patients ran from 2015 to early 2017, and follow-up continued until September 2020 or until death.

The paper's findings and limits, for the study overall: Donor and pretransplant recipient Inverse Simpson Index values predicted broader posttransplant TCR repertoire diversity. Recipient repertoires showed only a small fraction of overlap with donor repertoires, and over 97% appeared de novo at the given depth. The sample size was limited and the cells went unsorted, which meant the CD4 and CD8 repertoire contributions could not be told apart. After transplant, TCR diversity in recipients dropped, and pathologically expanded clonotypes increased progressively from day 30 to day 180.

The time point label, as the study defines it: 180 days after allo-HCT. Recipient blood was collected about 28 days before transplant and at days 30, 100 and 180 after transplant. Nuclei Lysis Solution was used to extract genomic DNA from fresh or cryopreserved unfractionated peripheral blood mononuclear cells. The immunoSEQ assay, a bias-controlled multiplex PCR using V- and J-specific primers, was used to amplify TCR beta CDR3 regions from genomic DNA. A second PCR step added a proprietary barcode and Illumina adapter sequences to the CDR3 amplicons. An Illumina MiSeq instrument was used for sequencing of the CDR3 libraries. Processing in the source paper ran as follows. Export and quality control were performed with immunoSEQ Analyzer 3.0, and downstream analyses were performed with R Bioconductor and Immunarch. Only productive rearrangements in the normalized downsampled data set went into calculating the repertoire metrics. Clonotypes larger than 5 templates in the normalized cohort were defined as pathologically expanded. The Inverse Simpson Index served as the measure of repertoire diversity. The non-normalized data set was used for CMV-specificity analyses so that all clonotypes could be captured. TCRdb holds this immuneACCESS table with in-frame rearrangements only. Some clones are missing; in checked studies, unresolved V genes explain under half, and the rest has no known cause. V, J and clone size were drawn from that table, and D and trimming were deduced from the DNA. Here the sample has thousands of clones; over 75% occur a single time. The ten largest clonotypes hold roughly 29% of the sample.

The CDR3 measures 12 amino acids from cysteine to phenylalanine. Kept here is only the CDR3 DNA, which spans 36 bases and is read in frame from base 1. Sequences SGHDT (CDR1) and YYEEEE (CDR2) are obtained from the germline V gene. V drops 1 base and J drops 6 bases, leaving 6 bases in between. The V and J genes are TRBV5-6 and TRBJ2-3, with the D assignment possibly TRBD1 or TRBD2, given 5 matching bases for each. Here the sequenced sample was PBMCs, taken 180 days after allogeneic stem cell transplant. This TCR was recovered from a female patient in her 30s who had an allogeneic stem cell transplant, so the T cells may come from the graft donor. Some clones in this sample may be carry-over from other donors' samples. The DNA sequence reads TGTGCCAGCAGCTTGTGGGGGGATACGCAGTATTTT. Its coded protein is CASSLWGDTQYF.